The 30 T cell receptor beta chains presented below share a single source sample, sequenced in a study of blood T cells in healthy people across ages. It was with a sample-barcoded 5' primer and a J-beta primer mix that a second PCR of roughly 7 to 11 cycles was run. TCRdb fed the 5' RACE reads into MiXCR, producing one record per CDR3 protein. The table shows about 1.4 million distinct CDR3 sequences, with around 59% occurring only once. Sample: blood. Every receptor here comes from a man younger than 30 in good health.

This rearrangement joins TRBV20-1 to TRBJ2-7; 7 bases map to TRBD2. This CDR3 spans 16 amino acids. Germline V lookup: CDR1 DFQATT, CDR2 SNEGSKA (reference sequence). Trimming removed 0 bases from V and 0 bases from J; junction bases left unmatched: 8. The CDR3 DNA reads TGCAGTGCTAGAGATCTGGCGGGGGTGGCCTCCTACGAGCAGTACTTC. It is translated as CSARDLAGVASYEQYF.

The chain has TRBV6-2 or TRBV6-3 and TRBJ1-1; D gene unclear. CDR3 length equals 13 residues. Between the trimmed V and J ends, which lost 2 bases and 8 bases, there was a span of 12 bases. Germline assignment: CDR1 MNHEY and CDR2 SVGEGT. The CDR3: CASSYGPRLEAFF. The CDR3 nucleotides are TGTGCCAGCAGTTACGGGCCCAGGTTGGAAGCTTTCTTT.

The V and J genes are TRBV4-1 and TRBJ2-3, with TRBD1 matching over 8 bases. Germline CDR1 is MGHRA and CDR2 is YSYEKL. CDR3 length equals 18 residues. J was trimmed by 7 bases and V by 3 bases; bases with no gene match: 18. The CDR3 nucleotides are TGCGCCAGCAGCCAGCCAGCCACACCGGGACAGGATTATTATACGCAGTATTTT. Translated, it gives CASSQPATPGQDYYTQYF.

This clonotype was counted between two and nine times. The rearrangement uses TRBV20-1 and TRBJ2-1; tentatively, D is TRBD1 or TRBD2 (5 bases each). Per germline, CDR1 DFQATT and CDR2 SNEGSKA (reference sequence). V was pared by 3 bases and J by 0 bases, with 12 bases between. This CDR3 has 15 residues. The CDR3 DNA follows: TGCAGTGCTAGCAAGAGGGGTGGCTCCTACAATGAGCAGTTCTTC. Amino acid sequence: CSASKRGGSYNEQFF.

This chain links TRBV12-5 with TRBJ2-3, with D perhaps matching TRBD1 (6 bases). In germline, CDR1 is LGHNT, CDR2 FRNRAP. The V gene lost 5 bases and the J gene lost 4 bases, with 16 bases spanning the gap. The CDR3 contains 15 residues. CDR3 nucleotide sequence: TGTGCTAGTGGTCCAACCGGGACACTCGCAGATACGCAGTATTTT. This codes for CASGPTGTLADTQYF.

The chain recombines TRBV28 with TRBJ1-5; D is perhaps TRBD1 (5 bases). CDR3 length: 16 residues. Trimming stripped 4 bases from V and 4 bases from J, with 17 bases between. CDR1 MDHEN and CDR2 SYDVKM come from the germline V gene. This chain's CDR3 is CASSYNTARGNQPQHF. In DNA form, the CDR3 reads TGTGCCAGCAGTTACAACACAGCGAGGGGTAATCAGCCCCAGCATTTT.

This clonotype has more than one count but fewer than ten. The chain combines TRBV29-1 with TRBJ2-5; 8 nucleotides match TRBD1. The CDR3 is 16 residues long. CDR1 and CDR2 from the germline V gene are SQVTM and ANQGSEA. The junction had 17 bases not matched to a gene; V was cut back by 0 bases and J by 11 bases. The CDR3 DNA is TGCAGCGTTGAAGATCATCTATCTGTGGACAGGGAAGCGCAGTACTTC. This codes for CSVEDHLSVDREAQYF. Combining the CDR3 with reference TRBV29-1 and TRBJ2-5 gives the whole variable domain SAVISQKPSRDICQRGTSLTIQCQVDSQVTMMFWYRQQPGQSLTLIATANQGSEATYESGFVIDKFPISRPNLTFSTLTVSNMSPEDSSIYLCSVEDHLSVDREAQYFGPGTRLLVL.

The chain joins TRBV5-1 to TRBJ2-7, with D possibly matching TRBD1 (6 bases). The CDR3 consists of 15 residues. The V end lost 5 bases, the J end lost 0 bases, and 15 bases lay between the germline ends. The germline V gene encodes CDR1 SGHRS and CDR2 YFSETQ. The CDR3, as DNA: TGCGCCAGCAGACAAGGGACATCGGCCTCCTACGAGCAGTACTTC. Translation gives CASRQGTSASYEQYF.

The CDR3, as DNA: TGTGCCAGCAGTTTGTCCGGAAGGGGGGAGTATACGCAGTATTTT. Its translation is CASSLSGRGEYTQYF. The rearrangement uses TRBV12-3 or TRBV12-4 and TRBJ2-3; D possibly uses TRBD1 or TRBD2 (6 bases each). CDR3 size: 15 residues. V was shortened by 3 bases and J by 7 bases, with 17 bases between the two germline ends.

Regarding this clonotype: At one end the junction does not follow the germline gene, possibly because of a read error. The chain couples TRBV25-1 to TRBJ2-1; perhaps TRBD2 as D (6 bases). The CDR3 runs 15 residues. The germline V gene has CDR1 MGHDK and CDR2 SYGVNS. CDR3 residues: CASTPRGGSYNEQFF. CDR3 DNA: TGTGCCAGCACCCCCCGGGGAGGCTCCTACAATGAACAGTTCTTC.

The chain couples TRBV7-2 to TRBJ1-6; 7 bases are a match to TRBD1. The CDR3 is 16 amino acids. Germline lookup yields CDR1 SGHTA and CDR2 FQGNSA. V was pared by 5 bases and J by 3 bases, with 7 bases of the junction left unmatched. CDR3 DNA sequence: TGTGCCAGCAGCGCCCAGACAGGGATCTATAATTCACCCCTCCACTTT. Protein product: CASSAQTGIYNSPLHF.

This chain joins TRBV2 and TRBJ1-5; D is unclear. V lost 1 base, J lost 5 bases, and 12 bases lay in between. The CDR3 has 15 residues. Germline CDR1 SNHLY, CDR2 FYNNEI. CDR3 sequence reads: CASSEVVREDQPQHF. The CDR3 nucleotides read TGTGCCAGCAGTGAAGTGGTGAGGGAGGATCAGCCCCAGCATTTT.

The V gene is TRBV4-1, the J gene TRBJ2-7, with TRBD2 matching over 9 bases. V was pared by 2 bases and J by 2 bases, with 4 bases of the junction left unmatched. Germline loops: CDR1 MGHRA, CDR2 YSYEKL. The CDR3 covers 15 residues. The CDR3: CASSQPTSGTYEQYF. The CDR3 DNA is TGCGCCAGCAGCCAACCGACTAGCGGTACCTACGAGCAGTACTTC.

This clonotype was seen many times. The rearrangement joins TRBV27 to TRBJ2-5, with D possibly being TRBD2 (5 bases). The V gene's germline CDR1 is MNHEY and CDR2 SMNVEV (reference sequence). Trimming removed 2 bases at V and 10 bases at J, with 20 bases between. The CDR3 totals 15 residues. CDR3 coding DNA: TGTGCCAGCAGTTTAAGTGGACTCACCTTAAGGGACCAGTACTTC. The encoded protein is CASSLSGLTLRDQYF.

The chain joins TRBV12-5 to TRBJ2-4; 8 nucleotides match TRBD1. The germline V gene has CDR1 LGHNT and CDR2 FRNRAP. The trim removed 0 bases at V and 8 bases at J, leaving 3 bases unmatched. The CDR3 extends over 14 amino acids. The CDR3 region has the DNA TGTGCTAGTGGTTTGGTACACAGGGGGGACATTCAGTACTTC. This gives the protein CASGLVHRGDIQYF.

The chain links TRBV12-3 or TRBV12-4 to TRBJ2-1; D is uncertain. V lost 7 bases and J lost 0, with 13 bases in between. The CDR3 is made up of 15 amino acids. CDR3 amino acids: CASTVDRSSYNEQFF. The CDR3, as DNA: TGTGCCAGCACCGTAGACCGAAGCTCCTACAATGAGCAGTTCTTC.

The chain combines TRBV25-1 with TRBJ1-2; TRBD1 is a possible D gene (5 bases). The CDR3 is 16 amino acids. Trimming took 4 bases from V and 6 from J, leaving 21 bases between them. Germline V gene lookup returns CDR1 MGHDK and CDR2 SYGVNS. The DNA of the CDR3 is TGTGCCAGCAGTGGATTCGGTGACCAGGGAGGGAATGGCTACACCTTC. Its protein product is CASSGFGDQGGNGYTF.

CDR3 nucleotide sequence: TGCAGTGCCCAGGGGCGGTCCTACAATGAGCAGTTCTTC. As protein: CSAQGRSYNEQFF. The J gene is TRBJ2-1, the V gene TRBV20-1, with TRBD1 as a possible D gene (6 bases). The CDR3 has 13 residues. V shed 6 bases and J shed 1 base, with 10 bases lying between them. Germline V lookup: CDR1 DFQATT, CDR2 SNEGSKA (reference sequence).

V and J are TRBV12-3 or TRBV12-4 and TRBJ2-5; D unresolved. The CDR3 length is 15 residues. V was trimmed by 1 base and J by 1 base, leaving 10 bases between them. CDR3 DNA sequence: TGTGCCAGCAGTTTAGGTATTGGGGTCCAAGAGACCCAGTACTTC. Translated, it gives CASSLGIGVQETQYF.

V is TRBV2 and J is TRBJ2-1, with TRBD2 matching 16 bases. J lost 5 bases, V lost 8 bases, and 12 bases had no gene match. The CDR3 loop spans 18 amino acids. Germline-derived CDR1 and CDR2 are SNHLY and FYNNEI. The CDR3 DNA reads TGTGCCAGCTTAGGGACTAGCGGGAGGGCCATTACCGACAATGAGCAGTTCTTC. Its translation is CASLGTSGRAITDNEQFF.

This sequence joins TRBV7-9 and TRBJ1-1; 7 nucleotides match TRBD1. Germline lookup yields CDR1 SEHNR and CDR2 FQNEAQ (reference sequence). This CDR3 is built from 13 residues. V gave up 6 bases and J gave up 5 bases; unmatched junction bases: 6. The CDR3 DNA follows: TGTGCCAGCAGTCGACAGGGATGGACTGAAGCTTTCTTT. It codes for CASSRQGWTEAFF.

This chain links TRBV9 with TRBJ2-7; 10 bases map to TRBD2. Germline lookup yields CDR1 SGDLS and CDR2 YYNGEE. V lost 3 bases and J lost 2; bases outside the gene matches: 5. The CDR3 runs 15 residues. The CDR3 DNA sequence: TGTGCCAGCAGCGAGAGGACTAGCGGCACCTACGAGCAGTACTTC. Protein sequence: CASSERTSGTYEQYF.

CDR3 amino acids: CASSPHRGLAYEQYF. The CDR3 DNA sequence: TGTGCCAGCAGCCCCCACAGGGGTCTAGCCTACGAGCAGTACTTC. The V call is TRBV4-2, the J call TRBJ2-5; 7 bases match TRBD1. The J call may be in error: the DNA end matches TRBJ2-7 better. Germline values: CDR1 LGHNA, CDR2 YNFKEQ. The CDR3 runs 15 residues.

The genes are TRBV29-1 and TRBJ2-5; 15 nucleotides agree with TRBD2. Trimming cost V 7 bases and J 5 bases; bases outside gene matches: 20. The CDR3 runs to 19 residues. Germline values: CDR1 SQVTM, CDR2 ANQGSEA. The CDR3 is CSASHTTGLAGGPRETQYF. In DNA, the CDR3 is TGCAGCGCTTCGCATACGACTGGACTAGCGGGAGGGCCGAGGGAGACCCAGTACTTC.

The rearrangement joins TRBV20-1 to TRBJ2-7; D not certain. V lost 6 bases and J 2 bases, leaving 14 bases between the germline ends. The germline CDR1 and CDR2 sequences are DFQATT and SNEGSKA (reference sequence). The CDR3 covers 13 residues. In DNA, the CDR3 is TGCAGTGCATGTTTTGCAGGACCCTACGAGCAGTACTTC. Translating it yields CSACFAGPYEQYF.

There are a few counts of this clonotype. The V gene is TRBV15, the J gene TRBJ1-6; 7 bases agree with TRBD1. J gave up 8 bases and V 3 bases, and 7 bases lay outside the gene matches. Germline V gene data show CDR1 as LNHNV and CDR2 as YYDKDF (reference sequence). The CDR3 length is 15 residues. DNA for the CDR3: TGTGCCACCAGCAGGACAGGGTGGTTGGATTCACCCCTCCACTTT. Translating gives CATSRTGWLDSPLHF.

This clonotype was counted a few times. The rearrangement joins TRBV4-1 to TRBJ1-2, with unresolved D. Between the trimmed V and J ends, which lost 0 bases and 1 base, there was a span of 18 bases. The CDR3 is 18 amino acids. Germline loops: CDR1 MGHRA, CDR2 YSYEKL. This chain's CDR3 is CASSQDNARIYHNYGYTF. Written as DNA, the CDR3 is TGCGCCAGCAGCCAAGATAATGCCAGGATCTACCATAACTATGGCTACACCTTC.

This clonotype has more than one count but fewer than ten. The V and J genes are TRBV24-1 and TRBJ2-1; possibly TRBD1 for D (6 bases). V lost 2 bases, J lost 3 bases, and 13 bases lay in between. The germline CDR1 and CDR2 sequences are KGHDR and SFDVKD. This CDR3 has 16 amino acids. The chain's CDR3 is CATSDWAGTHYNEQFF. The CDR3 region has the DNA TGTGCCACCAGTGATTGGGCCGGGACACACTACAATGAGCAGTTCTTC.

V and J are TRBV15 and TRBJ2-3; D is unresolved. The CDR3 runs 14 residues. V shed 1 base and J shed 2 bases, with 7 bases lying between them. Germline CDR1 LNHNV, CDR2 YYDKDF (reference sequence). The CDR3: CATSRALSTDTQYF. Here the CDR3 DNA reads TGTGCCACCAGCAGAGCCCTGTCCACAGATACGCAGTATTTT.

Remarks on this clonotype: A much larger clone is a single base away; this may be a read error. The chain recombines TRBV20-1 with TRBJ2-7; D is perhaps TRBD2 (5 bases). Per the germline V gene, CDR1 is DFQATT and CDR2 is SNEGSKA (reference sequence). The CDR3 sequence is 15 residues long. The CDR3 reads CSARDVAGLLYEQNF. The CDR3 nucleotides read TGCAGTGCTAGAGATGTGGCGGGCCTACTTTACGAGCAGAACTTC.